The 30 T cell receptor beta chains below all came from one sample that was sequenced in a study of cytomegalovirus exposure and HLA in healthy donors. Primers: 60 Vbeta forward and 13 Jbeta reverse. This table comes from immunoSEQ multiplex PCR, and its TCRdb copy is limited to in-frame clones, with some not included. The sample lists about 150,000 clones, around 65% seen once, with approximately 1.7% in the top ten. Sequencing was carried out using PBMCs. Source of these receptors: a male donor in good health and CMV-seronegative.

This clone appeared a few times. The chain recombines TRBV9 with TRBJ2-5, with 7 bases lining up with TRBD2. Germline V gene sequence: CDR1 SGDLS, CDR2 YYNGEE. The CDR3 spans 16 residues. Trimming removed 0 bases from V and 1 base from J; junction bases left unmatched: 6. CDR3 sequence reads: CASSVAGGGFQETQYF. The CDR3, as DNA: TGTGCCAGCAGCGTAGCCGGGGGAGGGTTCCAAGAGACCCAGTACTTC. Drawing the rest from reference TRBV9 and TRBJ2-5, the complete variable domain is DSGVTQTPKHLITATGQRVTLRCSPRSGDLSVYWYQQSLDQGLQFLIQYYNGEERAKGNILERFSAQQFPDLHSELNLSSLELGDSALYFCASSVAGGGFQETQYFGPGTRLLVL.

This chain joins TRBV7-3 and TRBJ1-1; D may be TRBD1 (6 bases). Deletions cut 3 bases from V and 1 base from J, with 18 bases between. Germline V CDR1 and CDR2: SGHTA, FQGTGA. This CDR3 contains 17 residues. The CDR3 sequence is CASSLVWGPMGNTEAFF. The DNA for the CDR3 is TGTGCCAGCAGCTTGGTGTGGGGGCCCATGGGGAACACTGAAGCTTTCTTT. The full variable domain, in which reference TRBV7-3 and TRBJ1-1 provide the parts outside the CDR3, is GAGVSQTPSNKVTEKGKYVELRCDPISGHTALYWYRQSLGQGPEFLIYFQGTGAADDSGLPNDRFFAVRPEGSVSTLKIQRTERGDSAVYLCASSLVWGPMGNTEAFFGQGTRLTVV.

This chain uses TRBV29-1 with TRBJ1-2, with a possible D match to TRBD1 (5 bases). In germline, CDR1 is SQVTM, CDR2 ANQGSEA. V was cut by 6 bases and J by 5 bases, with 13 bases left in between. The CDR3 is made up of 12 amino acids. The CDR3 sequence is CSVGGDPYGYTF. The CDR3 DNA follows: TGCAGCGTCGGGGGGGATCCTTATGGCTACACCTTC.

The CDR3 nucleotides are TGTGCCAGCAGTGAAAATGGACAGGGTAATGAAAAACTGTTTTTT. This encodes CASSENGQGNEKLFF. The V gene is TRBV2, the J gene TRBJ1-4; 8 bases are a match to TRBD1. The CDR3 runs to 15 residues. Germline loops: CDR1 SNHLY, CDR2 FYNNEI. Trimming cost V 2 bases and J 4 bases; bases outside gene matches: 3.

The chain couples TRBV9 to TRBJ1-3; D might be TRBD1 (5 bases). V dropped 3 bases and J dropped 0 bases, with 16 bases sitting between them. There are 17 residues in the CDR3. Germline assignment: CDR1 SGDLS and CDR2 YYNGEE. This CDR3 is CASSGPGLLDSGNTIYF. In DNA form, the CDR3 reads TGTGCCAGCAGCGGACCGGGACTCCTAGACTCTGGAAACACCATATATTTT.

This clone has only a few counts. CDR3 loop: CSVEAGTDAGNTIYF. For the CDR3, the DNA is TGCAGCGTTGAAGCTGGCACAGATGCTGGAAACACCATATATTTT. The chain has TRBV29-1 and TRBJ1-3, with unresolved D. In germline, CDR1 is SQVTM, CDR2 ANQGSEA. The CDR3 is 15 residues long. Trimming shortened V by 1 base and J by 2 bases, and 12 bases separated the two germline ends.

The chain has TRBV7-2 and TRBJ2-5; 15 bases agree with TRBD2. Germline lookup yields CDR1 SGHTA and CDR2 FQGNSA. This CDR3 contains 16 residues. V was pared by 5 bases and J by 5 bases, with 6 bases of the junction left unmatched. The CDR3 region is CASSPRTSGGGETQYF. As DNA, the CDR3 is TGTGCCAGCAGCCCTCGGACTAGCGGGGGGGGTGAGACCCAGTACTTC. The whole variable domain, remainder taken from reference TRBV7-2 and TRBJ2-5, is GAGVSQSPSNKVTEKGKDVELRCDPISGHTALYWYRQSLGQGLEFLIYFQGNSAPDKSGLPSDRFSAERTGGSVSTLTIQRTQQEDSAVYLCASSPRTSGGGETQYFGPGTRLLVL.

This clone was counted between two and nine times. The genes are TRBV19 and TRBJ2-1; D is perhaps TRBD1 (6 bases). Per the germline V gene, CDR1 is LNHDA and CDR2 is SQIVND (reference sequence). Trimming left V 5 bases short and J 4 bases short, with 18 bases between. This CDR3 is built from 16 residues. CDR3 protein: CASSWYTGLMYNEQFF. DNA of the CDR3: TGTGCCAGTAGTTGGTATACAGGGCTCATGTACAATGAGCAGTTCTTC.

The chain recombines TRBV29-1 with TRBJ2-5, with 7 bases lining up with TRBD1. CDR3 length equals 12 residues. CDR1 is SQVTM and CDR2 is ANQGSEA in the germline V gene. The V gene end was trimmed by 6 bases and the J gene end by 5 bases; junction bases not matched to a gene: 6. CDR3 nucleotides: TGCAGCGTCGATGGACAGGCTGAGACCCAGTACTTC. It translates to CSVDGQAETQYF.

V usage is TRBV15 and J usage is TRBJ1-5; the D is unclear. CDR3 length equals 15 residues. Trimming cost V 1 base and J 1 base, with 8 bases left between them. Germline CDR1 is LNHNV and CDR2 is YYDKDF (reference sequence). CDR3 in amino acids: CATSRGPQSNQPQHF. The CDR3 nucleotides read TGTGCCACCAGCAGAGGTCCGCAGAGCAATCAGCCCCAGCATTTT.

This chain joins TRBV5-6 and TRBJ1-6; D perhaps matches TRBD1 (5 bases). Per the germline V gene, CDR1 is SGHDT and CDR2 is YYEEEE. V was clipped by 2 bases and J by 3 bases, with 15 bases between them. The CDR3 loop spans 17 amino acids. The CDR3 region has the DNA TGTGCCAGCAGCTTTAGCAGGGCGTCGGGCTATAATTCACCCCTCCACTTT. Its protein is CASSFSRASGYNSPLHF.

The chain joins TRBV7-2 to TRBJ1-2; 8 bases are a match to TRBD1. The CDR3 has 15 residues. CDR1 is SGHTA and CDR2 is FQGNSA in the germline V gene. With 5 bases clipped from V and 4 bases from J, the junction kept 9 bases outside the gene matches. CDR3 residues: CASSPRTGMSYGYTF. DNA of the CDR3: TGTGCCAGCAGCCCACGGACAGGGATGAGCTATGGCTACACCTTC.

In the case of this clone: Other DNA sequences in the same sample also yield this CDR3. V is TRBV28 and J is TRBJ1-5; 10 nucleotides line up with TRBD1. V lost 4 bases, J lost 5 bases, and 2 bases stayed unmatched. Germline V gene sequence: CDR1 MDHEN, CDR2 SYDVKM. The CDR3 contains 14 residues. In DNA form, the CDR3 reads TGTGCCAGCAGTTCCGGACAGGGGGATCAGCCCCAGCATTTT. This gives the protein CASSSGQGDQPQHF.

The rearrangement uses TRBV7-6 and TRBJ2-7; perhaps TRBD2 as D (5 bases). CDR1 is SGHVS and CDR2 is FNYEAQ in the germline V gene. The CDR3 runs to 12 residues. V shed 5 bases and J shed 6 bases, with 11 bases lying between them. This CDR3 reads CASSREGGEQYF. The CDR3 nucleotides are TGTGCCAGCAGCCGAGAGGGTGGCGAGCAGTACTTC.

This chain joins TRBV11-2 and TRBJ2-7; D gene uncertain. V lost 1 base and J 7 bases, leaving 11 bases between the germline ends. Germline CDR1 SGHAT, CDR2 FQNNGV. This CDR3 region has 13 residues. The CDR3 loop is CASSLGGSQEQYF. The CDR3 nucleotides are TGTGCCAGCAGCTTAGGAGGATCCCAGGAGCAGTACTTC.

V is TRBV2 and J is TRBJ2-5, with D maybe TRBD1 (5 bases). V was cut by 6 bases and J by 2 bases, with 13 bases left in between. Per the germline V gene, CDR1 is SNHLY and CDR2 is FYNNEI. The length of the CDR3 is 14 residues. CDR3 nucleotide sequence: TGTGCCAGCAGACGTTCGACAGCTCAAGAGACCCAGTACTTC. This encodes CASRRSTAQETQYF.

This clone was picked up a small number of times. The chain recombines TRBV6-5 with TRBJ1-6; D gene uncertain. Deletions cut 0 bases from V and 7 bases from J, with 13 bases between. The CDR3 covers 16 residues. Germline lookup yields CDR1 MNHEY and CDR2 SVGAGI. For the CDR3, the DNA is TGTGCCAGCAGTTACTCGGGTCAGAGACAAAATTCACCCCTCCACTTT. It encodes CASSYSGQRQNSPLHF.

This clone appeared a few times. This chain joins TRBV19 and TRBJ2-7, with 7 bases lining up with TRBD1. The CDR3 length is 13 residues. Germline lookup yields CDR1 LNHDA and CDR2 SQIVND (reference sequence). V was clipped by 5 bases and J by 5 bases; unmatched bases: 6. The CDR3 protein is CASSAGQAHEQYF. The CDR3 region has the DNA TGTGCCAGTAGTGCCGGACAGGCCCACGAGCAGTACTTC.

The rearrangement joins TRBV7-6 to TRBJ2-2, with 9 bases lining up with TRBD2. Germline V gene data show CDR1 as SGHVS and CDR2 as FNYEAQ. The CDR3 runs 16 residues. The junction had 7 bases not matched to a gene; V was cut back by 1 base and J by 7 bases. CDR3 sequence reads: CASSLGAGGYGGELFF. The CDR3 DNA reads as TGTGCCAGCAGCTTAGGAGCGGGGGGCTACGGCGGGGAGCTGTTTTTT.

The rearrangement links TRBV2 to TRBJ2-7; 11 bases match TRBD2. Germline loops: CDR1 SNHLY, CDR2 FYNNEI. V was pared by 7 bases and J by 2 bases, with 7 bases of the junction left unmatched. The CDR3 is 15 residues long. The CDR3 is CASKGTSGGTYEQYF. In DNA form, the CDR3 reads TGTGCCAGCAAAGGTACTAGCGGGGGAACCTACGAGCAGTACTTC.

The V call is TRBV4-3, the J call TRBJ2-2, with D unresolved. Between the trimmed V and J ends, which lost 0 bases and 1 base, there was a span of 3 bases. The CDR3 loop spans 14 amino acids. CDR1 is LGHNA, CDR2 YSLEER, per germline. The CDR3 is CASSQDRNTGELFF. CDR3 DNA: TGCGCCAGCAGCCAAGACCGGAACACCGGGGAGCTGTTTTTT.

The V call is TRBV9, the J call TRBJ2-2; 10 nucleotides match TRBD2. V lost 1 base, J lost 7 bases, and 4 bases stayed unmatched. Germline lookup yields CDR1 SGDLS and CDR2 YYNGEE. This CDR3 comprises 15 residues. The CDR3 DNA reads TGTGCCAGCAGCGTAAGCGGGGGGGCGATCGGGGAGCTGTTTTTT. This translates into CASSVSGGAIGELFF.

This sequence joins TRBV7-9 and TRBJ2-7; 12 nucleotides agree with TRBD2. From germline, CDR1 is SEHNR and CDR2 FQNEAQ (reference sequence). The V and J ends lost 5 bases and 6 bases, in that order; junction bases with no gene match: 8. The CDR3 extends over 15 amino acids. CDR3 DNA: TGTGCCAGCAGCCCCGGGACTAGCGGGTCTGGCGAGCAGTACTTC. Its translation is CASSPGTSGSGEQYF. Complete variable domain (other parts from reference TRBV7-9 and TRBJ2-7): DTGVSQNPRHKITKRGQNVTFRCDPISEHNRLYWYRQTLGQGPEFLTYFQNEAQLEKSRLLSDRFSAERPKGSFSTLEIQRTEQGDSAMYLCASSPGTSGSGEQYFGPGTRLTVT.

This chain uses TRBV19 with TRBJ2-3; D might be TRBD2 (5 bases). Germline V gives CDR1 LNHDA, CDR2 SQIVND (reference sequence). The V end was cut by 2 bases, the J end by 6 bases, with 9 bases between. The CDR3 is 13 residues long. CDR3 sequence reads: CASSIQRRDTQYF. The DNA of the CDR3 is TGTGCCAGTAGTATACAGCGGAGGGATACGCAGTATTTT.

The J gene is TRBJ1-2, the V gene TRBV5-6; 10 nucleotides agree with TRBD1. V lost 3 bases and J lost 3; bases outside the gene matches: 5. CDR3 size: 15 residues. Germline V gives CDR1 SGHDT, CDR2 YYEEEE. The CDR3 DNA follows: TGTGCCAGCAGCTCGCCGGGACAGGGGTACTATGGCTACACCTTC. Residues: CASSSPGQGYYGYTF.

This CDR3 is CASSLARYRAGCQPQHF. The CDR3 bases are TGCGCCAGCAGCTTGGCCCGATACAGGGCTGGGTGTCAGCCCCAGCATTTT. The genes are TRBV5-1 and TRBJ1-5, with a possible D match to TRBD1 (6 bases). CDR3 size: 17 residues. The germline V and J ends were trimmed by 0 bases and 6 bases, with 19 bases remaining between them. CDR1 and CDR2 from the germline V gene are SGHRS and YFSETQ.

This clone showed up just a few times. The CDR3 loop reads CASSLSRDYTDTQYF. CDR3 bases: TGTGCCAGCAGCTTAAGCCGGGACTACACAGATACGCAGTATTTT. This chain connects TRBV7-9 to TRBJ2-3; 7 nucleotides agree with TRBD2. There are 15 residues in the CDR3. Unmatched junction bases numbered 4, after V lost 2 bases and J lost 2 bases. The germline V gene has CDR1 SEHNR and CDR2 FQNEAQ (reference sequence).

The chain links TRBV7-9 to TRBJ2-2; D is possibly TRBD2 (5 bases). V was clipped by 8 bases and J by 4 bases, with 14 bases between them. Per the germline V gene, CDR1 is SEHNR and CDR2 is FQNEAQ (reference sequence). CDR3 size: 14 residues. CDR3 sequence reads: CASYSSGITGELFF. CDR3 nucleotide sequence: TGTGCCAGCTATAGCTCGGGGATCACCGGGGAGCTGTTTTTT.

The rearrangement uses TRBV7-3 and TRBJ2-7, with D unclear. This CDR3 spans 14 amino acids. The V gene lost 0 bases and the J gene lost 0 bases, with 6 bases spanning the gap. CDR1 is SGHTA and CDR2 is FQGTGA in the germline V gene. The CDR3 region is CASSLTPLSYEQYF. The CDR3 DNA follows: TGTGCCAGCAGCTTAACCCCCCTCTCCTACGAGCAGTACTTC.

The rearrangement uses TRBV2 and TRBJ2-5, with 8 bases matching TRBD2. Germline trimming cut 1 base from V and 4 bases from J; bases unmatched to any gene: 2. The V gene's germline CDR1 is SNHLY and CDR2 FYNNEI. The CDR3 runs to 14 residues. The chain's CDR3 is CASSEGGLAETQYF. The CDR3 nucleotides are TGTGCCAGCAGTGAAGGTGGACTAGCAGAGACCCAGTACTTC.